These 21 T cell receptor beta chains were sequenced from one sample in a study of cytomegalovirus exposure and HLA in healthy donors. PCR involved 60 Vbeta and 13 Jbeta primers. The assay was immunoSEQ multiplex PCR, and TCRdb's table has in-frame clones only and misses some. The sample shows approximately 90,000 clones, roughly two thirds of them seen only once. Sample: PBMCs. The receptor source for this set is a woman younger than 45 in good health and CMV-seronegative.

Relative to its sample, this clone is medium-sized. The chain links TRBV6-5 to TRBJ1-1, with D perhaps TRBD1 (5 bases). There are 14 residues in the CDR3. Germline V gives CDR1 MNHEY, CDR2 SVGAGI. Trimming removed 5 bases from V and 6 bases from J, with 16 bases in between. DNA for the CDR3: TGTGCCAGCAGTCCAGGGCGTCCCTCTTCTGAAGCTTTCTTT. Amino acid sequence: CASSPGRPSSEAFF.

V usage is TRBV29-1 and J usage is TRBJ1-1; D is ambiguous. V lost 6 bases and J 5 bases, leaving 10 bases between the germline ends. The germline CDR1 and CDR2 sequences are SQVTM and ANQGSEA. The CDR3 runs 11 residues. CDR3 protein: CSVGFWTEAFF. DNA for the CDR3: TGCAGCGTCGGGTTCTGGACTGAAGCTTTCTTT.

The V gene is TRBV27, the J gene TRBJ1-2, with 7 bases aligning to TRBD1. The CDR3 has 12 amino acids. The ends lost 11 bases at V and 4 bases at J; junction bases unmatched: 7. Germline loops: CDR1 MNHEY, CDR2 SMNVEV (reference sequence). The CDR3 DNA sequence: TGTGCCTCCCGGAGACAGGGCTATGGCTACACCTTC. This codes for CASRRQGYGYTF.

The CDR3 region is CASSLRRESYNEQFF. CDR3 DNA sequence: TGTGCCAGCAGCTTACGCAGGGAATCCTACAATGAGCAGTTCTTC. This chain links TRBV7-7 with TRBJ2-1, with a weak D call TRBD1 (5 bases). CDR3 length: 15 amino acids. Germline values: CDR1 SSHAT, CDR2 FNYEAQ (reference sequence). Trimming removed 2 bases at V and 1 base at J, with 9 bases between.

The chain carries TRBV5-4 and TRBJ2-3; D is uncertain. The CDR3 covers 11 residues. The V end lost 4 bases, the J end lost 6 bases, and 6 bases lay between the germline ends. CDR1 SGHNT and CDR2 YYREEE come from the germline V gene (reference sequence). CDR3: CASSQMDTQYF. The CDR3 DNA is TGTGCCAGCAGCCAAATGGATACGCAGTATTTT.

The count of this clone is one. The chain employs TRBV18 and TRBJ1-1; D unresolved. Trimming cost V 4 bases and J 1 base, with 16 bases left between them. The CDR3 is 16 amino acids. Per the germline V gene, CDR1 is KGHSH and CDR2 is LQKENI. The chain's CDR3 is CASSRPGDTQNTEAFF. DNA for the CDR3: TGTGCCAGCTCACGGCCGGGAGATACACAGAACACTGAAGCTTTCTTT.

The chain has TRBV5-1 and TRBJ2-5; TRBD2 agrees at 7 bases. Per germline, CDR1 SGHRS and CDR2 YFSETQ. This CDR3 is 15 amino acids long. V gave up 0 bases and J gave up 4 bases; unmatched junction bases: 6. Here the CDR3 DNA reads TGCGCCAGCAGCTTGGGAAGCGGGGTTCCAGAGACCCAGTACTTC. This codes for CASSLGSGVPETQYF.

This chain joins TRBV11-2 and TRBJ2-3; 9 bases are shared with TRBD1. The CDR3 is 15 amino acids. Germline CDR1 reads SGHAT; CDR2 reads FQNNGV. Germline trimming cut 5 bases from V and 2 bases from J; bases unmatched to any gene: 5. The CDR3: CASSRRDRDTDTQYF. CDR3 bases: TGTGCCAGCAGCCGCCGGGACAGGGACACAGATACGCAGTATTTT.

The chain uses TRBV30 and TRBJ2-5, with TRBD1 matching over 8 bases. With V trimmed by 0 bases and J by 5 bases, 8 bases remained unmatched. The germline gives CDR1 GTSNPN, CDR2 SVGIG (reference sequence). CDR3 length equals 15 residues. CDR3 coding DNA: TGTGCCTGGAGTGTACCAGGGGGCGTGCAGGAGACCCAGTACTTC. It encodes CAWSVPGGVQETQYF.

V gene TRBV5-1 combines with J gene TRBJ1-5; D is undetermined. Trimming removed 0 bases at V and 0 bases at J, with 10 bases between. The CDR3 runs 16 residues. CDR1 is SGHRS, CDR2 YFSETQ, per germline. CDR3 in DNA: TGCGCCAGCAGCTTGGGAGAGAACTATAGCAATCAGCCCCAGCATTTT. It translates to CASSLGENYSNQPQHF. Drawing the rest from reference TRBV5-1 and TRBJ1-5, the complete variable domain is KAGVTQTPRYLIKTRGQQVTLSCSPISGHRSVSWYQQTPGQGLQFLFEYFSETQRNKGNFPGRFSGRQFSNSRSEMNVSTLELGDSALYLCASSLGENYSNQPQHFGDGTRLSIL.

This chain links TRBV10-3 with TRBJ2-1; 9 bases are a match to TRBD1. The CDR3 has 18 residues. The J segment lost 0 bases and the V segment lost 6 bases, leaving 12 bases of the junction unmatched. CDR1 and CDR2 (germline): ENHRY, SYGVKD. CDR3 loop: CAISGTGQTDSSYNEQFF. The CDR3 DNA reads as TGTGCCATCAGCGGGACAGGGCAGACTGACAGCTCCTACAATGAGCAGTTCTTC.

CDR3 nucleotide sequence: TGTGCCATCAGTGAGCCGACCGGGACATCGCTGACTTATGGCTACACCTTC. It codes for CAISEPTGTSLTYGYTF. This chain joins TRBV10-3 and TRBJ1-2, with D tentatively TRBD1 (6 bases). Trimming stripped 2 bases from V and 5 bases from J, with 21 bases between. Germline CDR1 reads ENHRY; CDR2 reads SYGVKD. This CDR3 comprises 17 residues.

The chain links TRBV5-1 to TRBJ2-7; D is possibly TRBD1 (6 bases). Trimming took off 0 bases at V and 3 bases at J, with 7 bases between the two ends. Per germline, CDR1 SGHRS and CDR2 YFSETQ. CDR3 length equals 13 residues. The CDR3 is CASSLGQDYEQYF. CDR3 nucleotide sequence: TGCGCCAGCAGCTTGGGACAGGACTACGAGCAGTACTTC.

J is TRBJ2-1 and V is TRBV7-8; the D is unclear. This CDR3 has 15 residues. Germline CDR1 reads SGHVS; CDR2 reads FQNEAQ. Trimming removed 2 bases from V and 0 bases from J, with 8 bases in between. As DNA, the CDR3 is TGTGCCAGCAGCTTATCGCGCTTCTCCTACAATGAGCAGTTCTTC. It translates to CASSLSRFSYNEQFF.

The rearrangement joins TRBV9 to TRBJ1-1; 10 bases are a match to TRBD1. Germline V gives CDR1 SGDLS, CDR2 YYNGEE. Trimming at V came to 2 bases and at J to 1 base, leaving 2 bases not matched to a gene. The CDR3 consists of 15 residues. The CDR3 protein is CASSVRQGANTEAFF. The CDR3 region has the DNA TGTGCCAGCAGCGTTCGACAGGGGGCGAACACTGAAGCTTTCTTT.

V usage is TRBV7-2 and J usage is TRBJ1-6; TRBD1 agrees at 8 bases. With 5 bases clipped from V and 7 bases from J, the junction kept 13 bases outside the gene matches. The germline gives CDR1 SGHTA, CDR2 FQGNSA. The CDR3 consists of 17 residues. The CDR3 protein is CASSLDRGGWPNSPLHF. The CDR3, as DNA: TGTGCCAGCAGCCTCGACAGGGGCGGATGGCCGAATTCACCCCTCCACTTT.

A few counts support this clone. CDR3 sequence reads: CASSQPGGVNTEAFF. The CDR3, as DNA: TGCGCCAGCAGCCAGCCGGGAGGAGTGAACACTGAAGCTTTCTTT. The rearrangement links TRBV4-1 to TRBJ1-1; D not resolved. Trimming removed 3 bases from V and 0 bases from J, with 11 bases in between. Germline V gene data show CDR1 as MGHRA and CDR2 as YSYEKL. This CDR3 region has 15 residues.

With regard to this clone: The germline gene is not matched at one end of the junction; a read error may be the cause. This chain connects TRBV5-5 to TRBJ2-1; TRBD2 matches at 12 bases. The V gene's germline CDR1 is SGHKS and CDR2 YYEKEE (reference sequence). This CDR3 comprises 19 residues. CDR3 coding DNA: TGTGCCAGCAGTTTGGGACAGACGACTAGCGGGGGCTCCTACAATGAGCAGTTCTTC. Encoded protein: CASSLGQTTSGGSYNEQFF.

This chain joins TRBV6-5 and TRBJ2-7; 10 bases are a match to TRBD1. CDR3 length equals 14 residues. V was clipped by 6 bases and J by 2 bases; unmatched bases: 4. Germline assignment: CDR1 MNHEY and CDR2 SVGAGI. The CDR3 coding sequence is TGTGCCAGCAGGGAGACAGGGGGCGCCTACGAGCAGTACTTC. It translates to CASRETGGAYEQYF.

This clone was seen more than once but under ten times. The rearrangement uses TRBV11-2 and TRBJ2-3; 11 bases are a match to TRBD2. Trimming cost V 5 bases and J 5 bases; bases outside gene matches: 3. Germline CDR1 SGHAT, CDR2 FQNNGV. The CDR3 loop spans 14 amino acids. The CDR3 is CASSLGTSGDTQYF. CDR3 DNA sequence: TGTGCCAGCAGCCTTGGGACTAGCGGAGATACGCAGTATTTT.

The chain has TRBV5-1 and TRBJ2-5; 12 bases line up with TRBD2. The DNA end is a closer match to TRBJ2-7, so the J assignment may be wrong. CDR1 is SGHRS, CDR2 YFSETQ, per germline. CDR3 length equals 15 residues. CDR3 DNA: TGCGCCAGCAGCTTCGGACTAGCGGGGCTCTACGAGCAGTACTTC. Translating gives CASSFGLAGLYEQYF.